Listed below are T cell receptor beta chains from one sample, sequenced in a study of T cell responses to AZD1222 COVID-19 vaccine. Clones were sequenced by immunoSEQ multiplex PCR, and TCRdb holds only the in-frame ones, with some missing. The sample carries over 75,000 clones, roughly nine tenths recorded once. The material sequenced was peripheral blood, taken on day 0 of AZD1222 vaccination. The receptors here all came from an adult in good health. CDR3s include the opening cysteine and the closing phenylalanine or tryptophan. The order of the fields is V gene, clone size, D gene, J gene, CDR3 protein, CDR3 DNA. The D gene is left open where the match is weak. Clone size, where shown, is once, few, many, or a class for clones that have expanded.

>TRBV15|once|-|TRBJ2-5
CATSRDSTQETQYF
TGTGCCACCAGCAGAGATTCGACCCAAGAGACCCAGTACTTC
>TRBV6-2/TRBV6-3|-|-|TRBJ1-1
CASSPRETGQNTEAFF
TGTGCCAGCAGCCCCCGAGAGACGGGCCAGAACACTGAAGCTTTCTTT
>TRBV12-3/TRBV12-4|once|TRBD1|TRBJ2-1
CASTDRDDNEQFF
TGTGCCAGCACGGACAGGGACGACAATGAGCAGTTCTTC
>TRBV24-1|-|TRBD2|TRBJ2-3
CATSDPGLAGGIGTQYF
TGTGCCACCAGTGACCCCGGACTAGCGGGGGGGATTGGTACGCAGTATTTT
>TRBV2|-|TRBD2|TRBJ2-1
CASSVSGRSYNEQFF
TGTGCCAGCAGTGTCAGCGGGAGGTCCTACAATGAGCAGTTCTTC
>TRBV18|once|TRBD1|TRBJ2-7
CASSPGQGSTPEQYF
TGTGCCAGCTCACCCGGACAGGGTAGTACCCCCGAGCAGTACTTC
>TRBV2|-|TRBD1|TRBJ1-5
CASTALDRGSQPQHF
TGTGCCAGCACCGCGTTGGACAGGGGATCTCAGCCCCAGCATTTT
>TRBV2|-|-|TRBJ1-1
CASSEQNDYEAFF
TGTGCCAGCAGTGAACAGAACGATTATGAAGCTTTCTTT
>TRBV15|once|-|TRBJ1-1
CATSRVYTEAFF
TGTGCCACCTCGAGGGTGTACACTGAAGCTTTCTTT
>TRBV3-1/TRBV3-2|-|-|TRBJ1-1
CASSPYGTGRSTEAFF
TGTGCCAGCAGCCCCTATGGGACGGGGAGGAGCACTGAAGCTTTCTTT
>TRBV9|-|TRBD2|TRBJ2-1
CASSVEAGGSYYNEQFF
TGTGCCAGCAGCGTTGAGGCGGGGGGGAGTTACTACAATGAGCAGTTCTTC
>TRBV7-6|few|-|TRBJ1-4
CASSPRGGPPNEKLFF
TGTGCCAGCAGCCCTCGGGGGGGACCTCCTAATGAAAAACTGTTTTTT
>TRBV9|once|-|TRBJ2-7
CASIADPLPGTYEQYF
TGTGCCAGCATCGCCGACCCCCTGCCAGGAACCTACGAGCAGTACTTC
>TRBV5-1|-|TRBD2|TRBJ2-7
CASSLAGRDEQYF
TGCGCCAGCAGCTTGGCAGGGAGGGACGAGCAGTACTTC
>TRBV6-4|-|-|TRBJ2-3
CASSDSATDTQYF
TGTGCCAGCAGTGATAGTGCGACAGATACGCAGTATTTT
>TRBV18|-|-|TRBJ2-6
CASSPGQMRPDPSGANVLTF
TGTGCCAGCTCACCGGGTCAGATGAGACCCGACCCCTCTGGGGCCAACGTCCTGACTTTC
>TRBV27|-|TRBD1|TRBJ1-5
CAKSPRMWTGRSNYSNQPQHF
TGTGCCAAGAGCCCCAGGATGTGGACAGGAAGATCGAACTATAGCAATCAGCCCCAGCATTTT
>TRBV5-6|-|TRBD1|TRBJ2-5
CASSQGTGETQYF
TGTGCCAGCAGCCAGGGGACAGGGGAGACCCAGTACTTC
>TRBV18|-|TRBD1|TRBJ2-7
CASSPMVQGAGEQYF
TGTGCCAGCTCACCAATGGTCCAGGGGGCCGGCGAGCAGTACTTC
>TRBV9|-|TRBD1|TRBJ2-5
CASSATGGMETQYF
TGTGCCAGCAGCGCCACAGGGGGTATGGAGACCCAGTACTTC
>TRBV10-2|-|-|TRBJ2-3
CASSEDRSRDTQYF
TGCGCCAGCAGTGAGGACCGGTCTCGGGATACGCAGTATTTT
>TRBV6-6|-|TRBD1|TRBJ1-5
CASRLDRRLNQPQHF
TGTGCCAGCAGATTGGACAGGCGCCTCAATCAGCCCCAGCATTTT
>TRBV14|-|-|TRBJ1-2
CASSRLGDPTLPGYTF
TGTGCCAGCAGCCGGTTGGGGGACCCTACCCTCCCTGGCTACACCTTC
>TRBV5-6|-|-|TRBJ1-5
CASSLYLGASNQPQHF
TGTGCCAGCAGCTTGTATCTCGGGGCGAGCAATCAGCCCCAGCATTTT
>TRBV7-9|few|-|TRBJ2-5
CASSLVRAGRPTQYF
TGTGCCAGCAGCTTAGTGAGGGCGGGGAGACCCACCCAGTACTTC
>TRBV4-2|-|-|TRBJ1-2
CASSQDVTYGYTF
TGTGCCAGCAGCCAAGATGTAACCTATGGCTACACCTTC
>TRBV19|-|-|TRBJ1-2
CASSIARTAYGYTF
TGTGCCAGTAGTATAGCGAGGACAGCCTATGGCTACACCTTC
>TRBV4-2|-|-|TRBJ2-5
CASSQGQAANHQETQYF
TGTGCCAGCAGCCAAGGACAGGCGGCGAATCACCAAGAGACCCAGTACTTC
>TRBV5-1|-|TRBD2|TRBJ2-7
CASRLEAGREQYF
TGCGCCAGCCGTCTCGAAGCGGGACGCGAGCAGTACTTC
>TRBV5-1|-|-|TRBJ1-2
CASSLAWRDYGYTF
TGCGCCAGCAGCTTGGCTTGGCGGGACTATGGCTACACCTTC
>TRBV4-1|-|-|TRBJ2-1
CASSQPRGTSGDNEQFF
TGCGCCAGCAGCCAACCGCGGGGGACCTCAGGGGACAATGAGCAGTTCTTC
>TRBV7-3|-|TRBD2|TRBJ2-7
CASSAYGGSSYEQYF
TGTGCCAGCAGCGCATACGGGGGGAGCTCCTACGAGCAGTACTTC
>TRBV13|-|TRBD1|TRBJ1-2
CASTKGDYRGPIYGYTF
TGTGCCAGCACCAAAGGCGACTACAGGGGCCCCATTTATGGCTACACCTTC
>TRBV5-8|few|-|TRBJ2-1
CASSFQRVYNEQFF
TGTGCCAGCAGCTTCCAGAGGGTCTACAATGAGCAGTTCTTC
>TRBV6-4|few|-|TRBJ2-2
CASSDTSRGITGELFF
TGTGCCAGCAGTGACACTAGTAGAGGGATCACCGGGGAGCTGTTTTTT
>TRBV9|-|-|TRBJ1-1
CASSVVEGSITEAFF
TGTGCCAGCAGCGTAGTTGAGGGCTCAATCACTGAAGCTTTCTTT
>TRBV3-1/TRBV3-2|-|-|TRBJ2-7
CASSQVAGAYEQYF
TGTGCCAGCAGCCAAGTTGCCGGGGCGTACGAGCAGTACTTC
>TRBV10-3|-|-|TRBJ1-6
CAISGGMGFGNSPLHF
TGTGCCATCAGTGGGGGTATGGGCTTTGGGAATTCACCCCTCCACTTT
>TRBV7-8|-|-|TRBJ1-5
CASSPSTGNNQPQHF
TGTGCCAGCAGCCCCTCGACAGGCAACAATCAGCCCCAGCATTTT
>TRBV19|-|-|TRBJ2-3
CASSIGGRFLMDTQYF
TGTGCCAGTAGTATAGGAGGGCGTTTCCTTATGGATACGCAGTATTTT
>TRBV19|-|TRBD1|TRBJ1-2
CASRPTGAPNYGYTF
TGTGCCAGTAGGCCTACAGGGGCTCCTAACTATGGCTACACCTTC
>TRBV6-5|-|TRBD2|TRBJ2-3
CASRILAGRDTQYF
TGTGCCAGCAGAATACTAGCGGGACGAGATACGCAGTATTTT
>TRBV6-2/TRBV6-3|-|-|TRBJ1-5
CASSYLAEGDQPQHF
TGTGCCAGCAGTTATTTGGCCGAGGGGGATCAGCCCCAGCATTTT
>TRBV16|once|TRBD2|TRBJ2-1
CASSQRLAGGRNEQFF
TGTGCCAGCAGCCAACGACTAGCGGGAGGGCGCAATGAGCAGTTCTTC
>TRBV12-5|-|TRBD1|TRBJ1-1
CASGLPTGTVNTEAFF
TGTGCTAGTGGTTTGCCAACAGGGACAGTGAACACTGAAGCTTTCTTT
>TRBV7-2|-|-|TRBJ1-2
CASSPGLYGYTF
TGTGCCAGCAGCCCCGGCCTCTATGGCTACACCTTC
>TRBV6-6|-|TRBD1|TRBJ2-2
CASSPISGGWNTGELFF
TGTGCCAGCAGTCCTATCTCAGGGGGCTGGAACACCGGGGAGCTGTTTTTT
>TRBV7-2|-|TRBD2|TRBJ2-5
CASSPFGLAGGGRETQYF
TGTGCCAGCAGCCCCTTCGGACTAGCGGGAGGGGGTAGGGAGACCCAGTACTTC
>TRBV18|once|TRBD2|TRBJ2-3
CASSPAGGTDTQYF
TGTGCCAGCTCACCAGCGGGGGGCACAGATACGCAGTATTTT
>TRBV6-5|-|-|TRBJ2-6
CASSRAPSGANVLTF
TGTGCCAGCAGTCGTGCGCCCTCTGGGGCCAACGTCCTGACTTTC
>TRBV29-1|-|-|TRBJ1-3
CSVGDTVSGNTIYF
TGCAGCGTTGGGGACACCGTCTCTGGAAACACCATATATTTT